One sample yielded the 16 T cell receptor beta chains listed below, sequenced in a study of a mutant IDH1 vaccine in newly diagnosed glioma. Profiled with immunoSEQ multiplex PCR; TCRdb holds only in-frame clones, not every one. The sample includes about 88,000 clones, approximately 80% of them seen just once. The time point was: baseline, week 1 (first vaccination visit). Treatment reported: pre-vaccination baseline after standard-of-care therapy. Sample: PBMCs, taken from a glioma patient treated with radiotherapy, temozolomide or both. Receptors originate from a man aged 35-49 years with glioma. Some clones in this sample may be carry-over from other donors' samples.

This chain links TRBV7-9 with TRBJ2-3, with TRBD2 identical over 7 bases. Germline CDR1 reads SEHNR; CDR2 reads FQNEAQ (reference sequence). The CDR3 length is 12 residues. J gave up 5 bases and V 11 bases, and 7 bases lay outside the gene matches. CDR3 coding DNA: TGTGCCGGGGGGTTAGCGGGAGATACGCAGTATTTT. Protein product: CAGGLAGDTQYF.

This clone was counted a single time. V and J are TRBV29-1 and TRBJ2-5; D call uncertain. This CDR3 spans 13 amino acids. V dropped 6 bases and J dropped 5 bases, with 16 bases sitting between them. The germline V gene has CDR1 SQVTM and CDR2 ANQGSEA. The CDR3 coding sequence is TGCAGCGTGAGGCCTTCCGTTGGGGAGACCCAGTACTTC. Its translation: CSVRPSVGETQYF. Full variable domain (remainder filled in from reference TRBV29-1 and TRBJ2-5): SAVISQKPSRDICQRGTSLTIQCQVDSQVTMMFWYRQQPGQSLTLIATANQGSEATYESGFVIDKFPISRPNLTFSTLTVSNMSPEDSSIYLCSVRPSVGETQYFGPGTRLLVL.

The CDR3 loop reads CAWGSGGLEQYF. The CDR3 region has the DNA TGTGCCTGGGGGAGTGGAGGGTTGGAGCAGTACTTC. This chain uses TRBV30 with TRBJ2-7; tentative D call: TRBD2 (6 bases). The CDR3 spans 12 residues. Germline CDR1 is GTSNPN and CDR2 is SVGIG (reference sequence). V was trimmed by 5 bases and J by 7 bases, leaving 15 bases between them.

The V call is TRBV30, the J call TRBJ2-4; TRBD1 is a possible D gene (6 bases). The ends were cut back, 3 bases at V and 5 bases at J, with 11 bases in the middle. This CDR3 has 13 amino acids. Germline V gene data show CDR1 as GTSNPN and CDR2 as SVGIG (reference sequence). CDR3 bases: TGTGCCTGGAGCCTCAGGGGAGAAAACATTCAGTACTTC. This sequence encodes CAWSLRGENIQYF. The entire variable domain, with the rest obtained from reference TRBV30 and TRBJ2-4, is as follows: SQTIHQWPATLVQPVGSPLSLECTVEGTSNPNLYWYRQAAGRGLQLLFYSVGIGQISSEVPQNLSASRPQDRQFILSSKKLLLSDSGFYLCAWSLRGENIQYFGAGTRLSVL.

The V gene is TRBV19, the J gene TRBJ1-5, with D perhaps TRBD1 (5 bases). In germline, CDR1 is LNHDA, CDR2 SQIVND (reference sequence). This CDR3 spans 13 amino acids. V shed 2 bases and J shed 7 bases, with 9 bases lying between them. CDR3 DNA sequence: TGTGCCAGTAGTATACCAGGGTTGCAGCCCCAGCATTTT. Its translation is CASSIPGLQPQHF.

This sequence joins TRBV6-5 and TRBJ1-5; D perhaps matches TRBD1 (5 bases). Trimming stripped 6 bases from V and 7 bases from J, with 16 bases between. This CDR3 comprises 14 residues. Germline CDR1 reads MNHEY; CDR2 reads SVGAGI. CDR3 in amino acids: CASRPNPGLQPQHF. CDR3 in DNA: TGTGCCAGCAGGCCCAACCCAGGGCTACAGCCCCAGCATTTT.

V usage is TRBV18 and J usage is TRBJ2-3, with D uncertain. This CDR3 has 11 residues. The germline CDR1 and CDR2 sequences are KGHSH and LQKENI. V dropped 6 bases and J dropped 5 bases, with 6 bases sitting between them. The DNA of the CDR3 is TGTGCCAGCTCCGAAGGAGATACGCAGTATTTT. Amino acids: CASSEGDTQYF.

The rearrangement links TRBV4-1 to TRBJ1-5; the D gene is possibly TRBD1 (5 bases). Trimming stripped 0 bases from V and 7 bases from J, with 19 bases between. From germline, CDR1 is MGHRA and CDR2 YSYEKL. CDR3 length: 17 amino acids. The CDR3 here is CASSQDDSRGVYQPQHF. In DNA, the CDR3 is TGCGCCAGCAGCCAAGACGATAGTAGGGGCGTTTACCAGCCCCAGCATTTT.

This clone came up once. The CDR3 sequence: CASSISSGGLSNQPQHF. DNA of the CDR3: TGTGCCAGTAGTATATCGTCCGGTGGACTTAGCAATCAGCCCCAGCATTTT. This sequence joins TRBV19 and TRBJ1-5; D not certain. Germline-derived CDR1 and CDR2 are LNHDA and SQIVND (reference sequence). The V and J ends lost 2 bases and 0 bases respectively, with 14 bases between them. The CDR3 totals 17 residues. The full variable domain, its missing parts supplied by reference TRBV19 and TRBJ1-5, is DGGITQSPKYLFRKEGQNVTLSCEQNLNHDAMYWYRQDPGQGLRLIYYSQIVNDFQKGDIAEGYSVSREKKESFPLTVTSAQKNPTAFYLCASSISSGGLSNQPQHFGDGTRLSIL.

J is TRBJ2-1 and V is TRBV5-4; D uncertain. The germline V gene encodes CDR1 SGHNT and CDR2 YYREEE (reference sequence). This CDR3 is built from 11 residues. V was shortened by 3 bases and J by 8 bases, with 6 bases between the two germline ends. CDR3 residues: CASSSHDEQFF. The CDR3 nucleotides are TGTGCCAGCAGCTCCCACGATGAGCAGTTCTTC.

The chain carries TRBV11-2 and TRBJ2-7; 9 bases match TRBD1. Germline lookup yields CDR1 SGHAT and CDR2 FQNNGV. Losses at the gene ends were 1 base for V and 4 bases for J; bases not matched to a gene: 2. The CDR3 loop spans 14 amino acids. The CDR3 protein is CASSLVQGAYEQYF. CDR3 DNA sequence: TGTGCCAGCAGCTTAGTACAGGGGGCGTACGAGCAGTACTTC.

This clone has ten or more counts. V and J are TRBV5-1 and TRBJ1-1; D is uncertain. Germline assignment: CDR1 SGHRS and CDR2 YFSETQ. The length of the CDR3 is 14 residues. The ends were cut back, 0 bases at V and 1 base at J, with 7 bases in the middle. CDR3 protein: CASSLGPPNTEAFF. The CDR3 region has the DNA TGCGCCAGCAGCTTGGGGCCCCCGAACACTGAAGCTTTCTTT. The variable domain in full, with the rest retrieved from reference TRBV5-1 and TRBJ1-1, is KAGVTQTPRYLIKTRGQQVTLSCSPISGHRSVSWYQQTPGQGLQFLFEYFSETQRNKGNFPGRFSGRQFSNSRSEMNVSTLELGDSALYLCASSLGPPNTEAFFGQGTRLTVV.

Note on this clone: The junction and the germline gene differ at one end; a read error may be behind it. This chain connects TRBV7-7 to TRBJ2-1; 9 bases map to TRBD2. CDR1 is SSHAT and CDR2 is FNYEAQ in the germline V gene (reference sequence). The CDR3 is made up of 15 amino acids. For the CDR3, the DNA is TGTGCTAGCAGCCCCACAGCGGGGGGACGCAATGAGCAGTTCTTC. Translation gives CASSPTAGGRNEQFF.

The chain links TRBV4-2 to TRBJ1-1; possible D gene TRBD1, 6 bases. There are 15 residues in the CDR3. Looked up from germline, CDR1 is LGHNA and CDR2 is YNFKEQ. V lost 0 bases to trimming and J lost 6 bases, with 14 bases between them. The chain's CDR3 is CASSQDGGRIAEAFF. DNA of the CDR3: TGTGCCAGCAGCCAAGACGGGGGGCGTATCGCTGAAGCTTTCTTT.

The gene calls are TRBV2 and TRBJ2-3, with TRBD1 identical over 8 bases. The CDR3 is 13 amino acids. J lost 6 bases, V lost 6 bases, and 5 bases had no gene match. CDR1 is SNHLY, CDR2 FYNNEI, per germline. In nucleotides, the CDR3 is TGTGCCAGCAGCAGGACAGGGCCCGATACGCAGTATTTT. Encoded protein: CASSRTGPDTQYF. Combining the CDR3 with reference TRBV2 and TRBJ2-3 gives the whole variable domain EPEVTQTPSHQVTQMGQEVILRCVPISNHLYFYWYRQILGQKVEFLVSFYNNEISEKSEIFDDQFSVERPDGSNFTLKIRSTKLEDSAMYFCASSRTGPDTQYFGPGTRLTVL.

The chain links TRBV23-1 to TRBJ2-1; 9 nucleotides match TRBD1. Being an ORF, TRBV23-1 has a function that is uncertain. The J segment lost 3 bases and the V segment lost 3 bases, leaving 9 bases of the junction unmatched. The CDR3 is 17 amino acids. The CDR3 here is CASSHWIRDRVYNEQFF. The DNA of the CDR3 is TGCGCCAGCAGTCATTGGATAAGGGACAGGGTCTACAATGAGCAGTTCTTC.